This T cell receptor beta chain is drawn from a study of spatial heterogeneity in lung cancer. About the research overall: There were, on average, more than 8.5 raw-read appearances for each unique TCR and UMI combination.

Study conclusions and caveats: Expanded alpha and beta TCR counts within tumors tracked tumor mutation counts.

Each molecule of TCR cDNA was tagged with one unique molecular identifier. TCRdb fed the 5' RACE reads into MiXCR, producing one record per CDR3 protein. The sample lists around 6,200 distinct CDR3 sequences, 13% to 15% occurring once. On this clonotype itself: The target antigen is unknown. This beta chain is off target for a library built for alpha chains, so its abundance means little.

The ends were cut back, 3 bases at V and 2 bases at J, with 7 bases in the middle. The germline V gene has CDR1 MDHEN and CDR2 SYDVKM. The CDR3 has 14 residues. The time point was: sample taken at primary tumor resection. Sequencing was performed on whole RNA extracted from tumor and nontumor lung tissue, or from frozen PBMC, and the material was left unsorted. The receptor comes from a male donor with early-stage non-small cell lung cancer. The chain uses TRBV28 and TRBJ2-2; D may be TRBD2 (5 bases). The sample consisted of lung tumor tissue, taken at surgery. The CDR3 DNA reads as TGTGCCAGCAGTTTTCGGGGAAACACCGGGGAGCTGTTTTTT. Protein: CASSFRGNTGELFF.